The rows below give T cell receptor beta chains drawn from one sample of a study of T cell responses to AZD1222 COVID-19 vaccine. Here immunoSEQ multiplex PCR was the method, and the copy in TCRdb shows in-frame clones only, minus some. The sample consists of approximately 130,000 clones, approximately 85% of them appearing once. This sample comprised peripheral blood, obtained 28 days after the second dose of the MenACWY control vaccine. These receptors were taken from an adult who received the MenACWY meningococcal vaccine as a control. Each CDR3 is given with its conserved first and last residue. D genes are given only for firm matches. Only part of the rows carry a size: once, few, many, or a class if the clone is expanded.

cdr3_length: 18; d_call: TRBD1; clone_size: NA; v_call: TRBV7-2; j_call: TRBJ2-1; cdr3_nt: TGTGCCAGCAGCCTGGCGGGACAGGGCGCGAGCTCCTACAATGAGCAGTTCTTC; cdr3_aa: CASSLAGQGASSYNEQFF
cdr3_length: 14; d_call: TRBD1; clone_size: few; v_call: TRBV28; j_call: TRBJ2-1; cdr3_nt: TGTGCCAGCAGTCCCGGCAGGGGGCCCAATGAGCAGTTCTTC; cdr3_aa: CASSPGRGPNEQFF
cdr3_length: 15; d_call: TRBD2; clone_size: NA; v_call: TRBV4-3; j_call: TRBJ2-1; cdr3_nt: TGCGCCAGCAGCCCCCGGACTAGCGGAACCAATGAGCAGTTCTTC; cdr3_aa: CASSPRTSGTNEQFF
cdr3_length: 15; d_call: NA; clone_size: NA; v_call: TRBV6-5; j_call: TRBJ1-1; cdr3_nt: TGTGCCAGCAGTTATCGGGGGTGGGAAAACACTGAAGCTTTCTTT; cdr3_aa: CASSYRGWENTEAFF
cdr3_length: 14; d_call: NA; clone_size: NA; v_call: TRBV7-9; j_call: TRBJ1-4; cdr3_nt: TGTGCCAGCAGCTTTGGGAGGGGTCATGAAAAACTGTTTTTT; cdr3_aa: CASSFGRGHEKLFF
cdr3_length: 14; d_call: NA; clone_size: NA; v_call: TRBV5-6; j_call: TRBJ1-1; cdr3_nt: TGTGCCAGCAGCTTGACAAGGGCTAACACTGAAGCTTTCTTT; cdr3_aa: CASSLTRANTEAFF
cdr3_length: 14; d_call: NA; clone_size: NA; v_call: TRBV28; j_call: TRBJ2-1; cdr3_nt: TGTGCCAGCACACTATTCACAGGGAACGGCGAGCAGTTCTTC; cdr3_aa: CASTLFTGNGEQFF
cdr3_length: 14; d_call: NA; clone_size: NA; v_call: TRBV6-5; j_call: TRBJ1-1; cdr3_nt: TGTGCCAGCAGGGCCTCCTCTAAGAACACTGAAGCTTTCTTT; cdr3_aa: CASRASSKNTEAFF
cdr3_length: 13; d_call: TRBD2; clone_size: few; v_call: TRBV11-3; j_call: TRBJ2-5; cdr3_nt: TGTGCCAGCACCACGGGGGGTCAAGAGACCCAGTACTTC; cdr3_aa: CASTTGGQETQYF
cdr3_length: 15; d_call: TRBD1; clone_size: once; v_call: TRBV28; j_call: TRBJ1-5; cdr3_nt: TGTGCCAGCAGTCCCTGGACAGGGCAGAATCAGCCCCAGCATTTT; cdr3_aa: CASSPWTGQNQPQHF